A selection of T cell receptor gamma chains follows, all from one sample in a study of Vδ1+ human thymocytes. TCRdb processed the multiplex PCR reads again with the CATT caller. This sample has 36,000 or so gamma-chain clones; 20% to 25% occur once, and the top ten carry 1.9%. Specimen: Vdelta1+ gamma-delta thymocytes from the thymus. Receptors originate from a girl under three years old who had congenital heart surgery. Both conserved end residues are part of each CDR3. Only some rows state a clone size, as once, few, many or a class for expanded clones.

v_call	j_call	clone_size	cdr3_aa	cdr3_nt
TRGV4	TRGJ1/TRGJ2	few	CATWEGRYKKLF	TGTGCCACCTGGGAGGGTCGGTATAAGAAACTCTTT
TRGV4	TRGJP2	-	CATWDGDPAGDWIKTF	TGTGCCACCTGGGACGGGGACCCTGCTGGTGATTGGATCAAGACGTTT
TRGV8	TRGJ1/TRGJ2	few	CATWDPLQYKKLF	TGTGCCACCTGGGATCCCCTGCAATATAAGAAACTCTTT
TRGV4	TRGJ1/TRGJ2	few	CATWDGRKKLF	TGTGCCACCTGGGATGGGCGCAAGAAACTCTTT
TRGV2	TRGJ1/TRGJ2	-	CATWDGSYKKLF	TGTGCCACCTGGGACGGCTCATATAAGAAACTCTTT
TRGV9	TRGJ1/TRGJ2	-	CALWARGDYYKKLF	TGTGCCTTGTGGGCTCGGGGAGATTATTATAAGAAACTCTTT
TRGV3	TRGJ1/TRGJ2	few	CATWDGRRIYYKKLF	TGTGCCACCTGGGACGGCCGGCGAATTTATTATAAGAAACTCTTT
TRGV9	TRGJ1/TRGJ2	few	CALGHRFGKLF	TGTGCCTTGGGGCACCGTTTTGGGAAACTCTTT
TRGV9	TRGJ1/TRGJ2	few	CALWEVGAKYKKLF	TGTGCCTTGTGGGAGGTGGGGGCGAAGTATAAGAAACTCTTT
TRGV4	TRGJP2	medium-sized	CATWDGSDWIKTF	TGTGCCACCTGGGATGGGAGTGATTGGATCAAGACGTTT
TRGV4	TRGJ1/TRGJ2	-	CATWDGLGYYKKLF	TGTGCCACCTGGGATGGGCTTGGGTATTATAAGAAACTCTTT
TRGV3	TRGJ1/TRGJ2	-	CATWDRLFYYKKLF	TGTGCCACCTGGGACAGGCTCTTTTATTATAAGAAACTCTTT
TRGV4	TRGJ1/TRGJ2	-	CATWDGGLKKLF	TGTGCCACCTGGGATGGAGGACTCAAGAAACTCTTT
TRGV2	TRGJ1/TRGJ2	-	CATWRHSKKLF	TGTGCCACCTGGAGACACTCCAAGAAACTCTTT
TRGV4	TRGJ1/TRGJ2	-	CATPSLGYKKLF	TGTGCCACCCCAAGTCTGGGATATAAGAAACTCTTT
TRGV3	TRGJ1/TRGJ2	few	CATWDRGGLYYKKLF	TGTGCCACCTGGGACAGGGGGGGGCTTTATTATAAGAAACTCTTT
TRGV9	TRGJP1	-	CASTSYTTGWFKIF	TGTGCCTCTACGTCCTATACCACTGGTTGGTTCAAGATATTT
TRGV2	TRGJ1/TRGJ2	-	CATWTPARYKKLF	TGTGCCACCTGGACACCCGCCCGGTATAAGAAACTCTTT
TRGV2	TRGJ1/TRGJ2	-	CATWDGGNYKKLF	TGTGCCACCTGGGACGGAGGGAATTATAAGAAACTCTTT
TRGV3	TRGJ1/TRGJ2	-	CATWDRRLEASYYKKLF	TGTGCCACCTGGGACAGGCGACTCGAGGCGAGTTATTATAAGAAACTCTTT
TRGV9	TRGJ1/TRGJ2	-	CALWEPIPRYKKLF	TGTGCCTTGTGGGAGCCCATACCGCGCTATAAGAAACTCTTT
TRGV4	TRGJ1/TRGJ2	few	CATWEQIGHYKKLF	TGTGCCACCTGGGAACAGATTGGGCATTATAAGAAACTCTTT
TRGV2	TRGJ1/TRGJ2	few	CATWDAKGGKLF	TGTGCCACCTGGGACGCCAAGGGAGGGAAACTCTTT
TRGV9	TRGJ1/TRGJ2	-	CALWEPRKKLF	TGTGCCTTGTGGGAACCGAGGAAGAAACTCTTT
TRGV2	TRGJ1/TRGJ2	few	CATWDVGYKKLF	TGTGCCACCTGGGACGTTGGTTATAAGAAACTCTTT
TRGV4	TRGJ1/TRGJ2	many	CATWDGRGYKKLF	TGTGCCACCTGGGATGGGCGGGGTTATAAGAAACTCTTT
TRGV9	TRGJP1	once	CALWEVFGGRTTGWFKIF	TGTGCCTTGTGGGAGGTGTTTGGAGGCCGGACCACTGGTTGGTTCAAGATATTT
TRGV8	TRGJ1/TRGJ2	-	CATWESYSHYYYKKLF	TGTGCCACCTGGGAAAGCTATTCGCATTATTATTATAAGAAACTCTTT
TRGV2	TRGJP2	-	CATWDGPPGSSDWIKTF	TGTGCCACCTGGGACGGGCCGCCGGGGAGTAGTGATTGGATCAAGACGTTT
TRGV8	TRGJP1	-	CATWDVSPTGWFKIF	TGTGCCACCTGGGACGTCTCCCCCACTGGTTGGTTCAAGATATTT
TRGV3	TRGJ1/TRGJ2	-	CATWDRRWSYKKLF	TGTGCCACCTGGGACAGGCGTTGGAGTTATAAGAAACTCTTT
TRGV9	TRGJ1/TRGJ2	-	CALWENRWRFRYKKLF	TGTGCCTTGTGGGAGAATCGGTGGCGGTTCCGTTATAAGAAACTCTTT
TRGV5	TRGJ1/TRGJ2	-	CATWARGYKKLF	TGTGCCACCTGGGCCAGGGGTTATAAGAAACTCTTT
TRGV2	TRGJ1/TRGJ2	-	CATWDGPVWMVKKLF	TGTGCCACCTGGGACGGGCCCGTCTGGATGGTTAAGAAACTCTTT
TRGV2	TRGJ1/TRGJ2	-	CATWDGDLGKKLF	TGTGCCACCTGGGACGGGGACCTGGGTAAGAAACTCTTT